The entry that follows covers one TCR beta chain sequence. Its antigen is unidentified. The data are from a study of T cell repertoires in cytomegalovirus infection. Study overall: Selection of CMV epitopes for the study included recently identified HLA-C-restricted and well-studied HLA-B-restricted ones. Indicated by public TCR beta signatures were CMV infection and matching HLA type. Points from the study as a whole: Using cumulative public TCR beta family frequency, the authors identified those who carried CMV together with the relevant HLA. The ex vivo response showed dominance by HLA-C-restricted CMV-specific TCR beta clonotypes.

CDR3 length: 14 residues. The V segment lost 3 bases and the J segment 4 bases; nucleotides outside the gene matches: 6. Germline values: CDR1 MNHEY, CDR2 SMNVEV (reference sequence). TCRdb fed the reads into MiXCR, producing one record per CDR3 protein. Of 75,000 to 100,000 distinct CDR3 sequences detected, 29% appear once; the ten largest clones hold about 65%. V is TRBV27 and J is TRBJ2-7, with 7 bases matching TRBD2. The sample in question was CD8+ T cells from cultured PBMCs, obtained from culture after CMV antigen stimulation. The TCR sequence derives from a human donor in good health (CMV status not recorded). Some clones in this sample may be carry-over from other donors' samples. CDR3 residues: CASSLNGGKYEQYF. Here the CDR3 DNA reads TGTGCCAGCAGTTTGAACGGGGGGAAATACGAGCAGTACTTC.